Below are 15 T cell receptor beta chains sequenced from a single sample in a study of T-cell reconstitution after alpha-beta-depleted transplantation in children. Unique molecular identifiers were incorporated when the TCRbeta library was constructed. TCRdb used MiXCR to reprocess the PCR reads, holding one entry per CDR3 protein. Of about 540,000 distinct CDR3 sequences listed, about a sixth are singletons. The sequencing here drew on PBMCs from the stem cell graft donor, taken from the stem cell graft. These receptors came from a human donor who donated a stem cell graft to a child with acute lymphoblastic leukemia.

This chain uses TRBV19 with TRBJ2-5; TRBD1 matches 7 bases. The trim removed 5 bases at V and 5 bases at J, leaving 11 bases unmatched. Germline V gene sequence: CDR1 LNHDA, CDR2 SQIVND (reference sequence). The CDR3 has 15 amino acids. CDR3 nucleotides: TGTGCCAGTAGTCCTCGGACAGGAATGTGGGAGACCCAGTACTTC. Translated: CASSPRTGMWETQYF.

This clonotype occurred a few times. The rearrangement joins TRBV27 to TRBJ2-3; D is possibly TRBD1 or TRBD2 (5 bases each). The germline gives CDR1 MNHEY, CDR2 SMNVEV (reference sequence). This CDR3 spans 15 amino acids. The V end lost 5 bases, the J end lost 2 bases, and 14 bases lay between the germline ends. The CDR3 nucleotides read TGTGCCAGCAGTCACTTCGGGACCAACACAGATACGCAGTATTTT. It codes for CASSHFGTNTDTQYF.

This clonotype was detected only a few times. The V and J genes are TRBV5-1 and TRBJ1-5, with D possibly TRBD1 on 5 matching bases. This CDR3 is 16 amino acids long. V lost 4 bases and J lost 2, with 16 bases in between. Germline V gene data show CDR1 as SGHRS and CDR2 as YFSETQ. The CDR3 spells CASSPGPAGGNQPQHF. The CDR3 nucleotides read TGCGCCAGCAGCCCGGGGCCAGCCGGTGGCAATCAGCCCCAGCATTTT.

The chain links TRBV7-6 to TRBJ2-7; 12 bases match TRBD2. With V trimmed by 3 bases and J by 5 bases, 5 bases remained unmatched. The germline V gene has CDR1 SGHVS and CDR2 FNYEAQ. The CDR3 sequence is 15 residues long. The DNA for the CDR3 is TGTGCCAGCAGCTTTACGACTAGCGGGAGCCACGAGCAGTACTTC. Its protein product is CASSFTTSGSHEQYF.

In this sample, this clonotype turned up a few times. The CDR3 loop reads CAWEGQGAYEQYF. The DNA of the CDR3 is TGTGCCTGGGAGGGACAGGGGGCTTACGAGCAGTACTTC. The chain recombines TRBV30 with TRBJ2-7; TRBD1 agrees at 12 bases. Germline V gives CDR1 GTSNPN, CDR2 SVGIG (reference sequence). The CDR3 is 13 amino acids. The V segment lost 5 bases and the J segment 4 bases; nucleotides outside the gene matches: 3.

In this sample, this clonotype turned up a few times. The chain is built from TRBV5-1 and TRBJ1-1; D is undetermined. The CDR3 extends over 13 amino acids. Trimming shortened V by 0 bases and J by 8 bases, and 11 bases separated the two germline ends. The germline V gene encodes CDR1 SGHRS and CDR2 YFSETQ. CDR3 amino acids: CASSLAGISEAFF. CDR3 nucleotide sequence: TGCGCCAGCAGCTTGGCGGGTATTTCAGAAGCTTTCTTT.

A few counts support this clonotype. The genes are TRBV7-3 and TRBJ2-3; weak D call: TRBD2 (6 bases). The V end lost 4 bases, the J end lost 2 bases, and 13 bases lay between the germline ends. The CDR3 has 15 amino acids. Germline values: CDR1 SGHTA, CDR2 FQGTGA. The CDR3 sequence: CASSSTRGFTDTQYF. Written as DNA, the CDR3 is TGTGCCAGCAGCTCGACTCGGGGGTTCACAGATACGCAGTATTTT.

The sample holds many counts of this clonotype. The chain carries TRBV29-1 and TRBJ2-3, with a possible D match to TRBD1 (5 bases). CDR3 length equals 13 residues. Trimming took 7 bases from V and 2 from J, leaving 13 bases between them. From germline, CDR1 is SQVTM and CDR2 ANQGSEA. The CDR3 here is CSAAGIYTDTQYF. The CDR3 DNA follows: TGCAGCGCCGCAGGGATTTACACAGATACGCAGTATTTT.

This rearrangement joins TRBV12-3 or TRBV12-4 to TRBJ2-3, with D perhaps matching TRBD1 or TRBD2 (6 bases each). The V gene lost 3 bases and the J gene lost 5 bases, with 12 bases spanning the gap. The CDR3 is 14 residues long. CDR3 residues: CASSLEQGGDTQYF. The CDR3 DNA follows: TGTGCCAGCAGTTTGGAACAGGGAGGAGATACGCAGTATTTT.

This clonotype was seen ten or more times. The genes are TRBV5-5 and TRBJ1-2; D is ambiguous. The germline V and J ends were trimmed by 0 bases and 0 bases, with 9 bases remaining between them. Per germline, CDR1 SGHKS and CDR2 YYEKEE (reference sequence). The CDR3 totals 15 residues. In DNA, the CDR3 is TGTGCCAGCAGCTTGGAGCAGACACCTAACTATGGCTACACCTTC. As protein: CASSLEQTPNYGYTF.

V is TRBV11-2 and J is TRBJ2-1; D might be TRBD2 (6 bases). The CDR3 is 19 residues long. Germline lookup yields CDR1 SGHAT and CDR2 FQNNGV. Trimming took off 2 bases at V and 0 bases at J, with 20 bases between the two ends. This chain's CDR3 is CASSLLGVFWRDSYNEQFF. For the CDR3, the DNA is TGTGCCAGCAGCTTATTAGGGGTTTTCTGGCGGGACTCCTACAATGAGCAGTTCTTC.

V usage is TRBV30 and J usage is TRBJ2-5; D is possibly TRBD1 (5 bases). CDR1 and CDR2 from the germline V gene are GTSNPN and SVGIG (reference sequence). The CDR3 contains 12 residues. Trimming stripped 2 bases from V and 5 bases from J, with 9 bases between. CDR3 in amino acids: CAWSSQGETQYF. The CDR3 DNA follows: TGTGCCTGGAGTAGTCAGGGCGAGACCCAGTACTTC. Drawing the rest from reference TRBV30 and TRBJ2-5, the complete variable domain is SQTIHQWPATLVQPVGSPLSLECTVEGTSNPNLYWYRQAAGRGLQLLFYSVGIGQISSEVPQNLSASRPQDRQFILSSKKLLLSDSGFYLCAWSSQGETQYFGPGTRLLVL.

This chain connects TRBV5-1 to TRBJ1-1, with D unclear. CDR1 is SGHRS and CDR2 is YFSETQ in the germline V gene. The CDR3 runs 13 residues. V was pared by 4 bases and J by 7 bases, with 14 bases between. CDR3 sequence (DNA): TGCGCCAGCAGCCTCACTACCGGGATTGAAGCTTTCTTT. Its translation is CASSLTTGIEAFF. The full variable domain, its missing parts supplied by reference TRBV5-1 and TRBJ1-1, is KAGVTQTPRYLIKTRGQQVTLSCSPISGHRSVSWYQQTPGQGLQFLFEYFSETQRNKGNFPGRFSGRQFSNSRSEMNVSTLELGDSALYLCASSLTTGIEAFFGQGTRLTVV.

This chain connects TRBV11-2 to TRBJ2-7; a possible D gene is TRBD2 (5 bases). The CDR3 has 15 residues. Germline V CDR1 and CDR2: SGHAT, FQNNGV. The V and J ends lost 0 bases and 6 bases respectively, with 15 bases between them. The CDR3 is CASSLESAGFGEQYF. DNA of the CDR3: TGTGCCAGCAGCTTAGAGAGTGCGGGCTTTGGCGAGCAGTACTTC.

In nucleotides, the CDR3 is TGTGCCAGCAGTCAAGCCAATAAAGCTGGAAACACCATATATTTT. Translating it yields CASSQANKAGNTIYF. V is TRBV21-1 and J is TRBJ1-3. TRBV21-1 constitutes a pseudogene. This CDR3 has 15 amino acids.